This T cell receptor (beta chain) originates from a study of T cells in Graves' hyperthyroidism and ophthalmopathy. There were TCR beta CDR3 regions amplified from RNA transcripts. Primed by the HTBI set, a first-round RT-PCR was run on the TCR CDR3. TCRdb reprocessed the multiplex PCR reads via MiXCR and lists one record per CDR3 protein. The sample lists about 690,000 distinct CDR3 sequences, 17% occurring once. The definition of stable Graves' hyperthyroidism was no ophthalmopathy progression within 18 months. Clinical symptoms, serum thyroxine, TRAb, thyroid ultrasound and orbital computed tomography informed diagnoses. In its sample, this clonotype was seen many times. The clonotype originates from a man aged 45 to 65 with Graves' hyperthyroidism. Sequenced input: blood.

Here the CDR3 reads CASRRDYRTGELFF. Here the CDR3 DNA reads TGTGCCAGCAGGCGGGACTATAGGACCGGGGAGCTGTTTTTT. This chain connects TRBV12-3 or TRBV12-4 to TRBJ2-2; 7 bases fit TRBD2. Trimming cost V 6 bases and J 5 bases; bases outside gene matches: 6. The CDR3 is made up of 14 amino acids.